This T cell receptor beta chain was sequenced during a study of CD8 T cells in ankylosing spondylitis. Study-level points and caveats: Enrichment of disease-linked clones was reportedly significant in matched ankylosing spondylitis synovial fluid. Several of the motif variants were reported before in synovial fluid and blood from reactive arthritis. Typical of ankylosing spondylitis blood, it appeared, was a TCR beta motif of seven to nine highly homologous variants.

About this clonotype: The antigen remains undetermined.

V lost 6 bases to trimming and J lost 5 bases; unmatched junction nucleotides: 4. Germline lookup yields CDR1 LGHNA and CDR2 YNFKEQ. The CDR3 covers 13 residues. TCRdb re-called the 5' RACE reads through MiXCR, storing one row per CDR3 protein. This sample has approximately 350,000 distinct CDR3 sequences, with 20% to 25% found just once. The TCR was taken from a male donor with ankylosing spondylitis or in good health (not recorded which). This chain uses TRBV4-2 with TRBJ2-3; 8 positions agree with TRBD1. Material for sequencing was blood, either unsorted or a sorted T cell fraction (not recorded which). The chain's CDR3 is CASSTGGIDTQYF. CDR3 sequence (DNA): TGTGCCAGCAGTACAGGGGGGATAGATACGCAGTATTTT.